This TCR beta chain derives from a study of cytomegalovirus exposure and HLA in healthy donors. As concerns this clone: Its cognate antigen is unknown.

Findings of the study overall: A previous analysis found most TCR beta V segments productive roughly 90% or roughly 30% of the time. Specific recognition of CMV antigens was confirmed in vitro for three chains (all CMV-associated). Among TCR beta chains, those listed as cytomegalovirus-associated numbered over 150. While the bulk of TCR sequences proved rare, some public TCRs turned up in many donors.

The PCR ran on 60 Vbeta and 13 Jbeta primers. The method was immunoSEQ multiplex PCR; TCRdb's version includes in-frame clones alone and lacks a portion of them. The repertoire holds about 85,000 clones, with about four fifths as singletons. The origin of this receptor is a man between 45 and 60 years old in good health and CMV-seropositive. Material for sequencing was PBMCs.

The CDR3 DNA follows: TGTGCCAGCAGCGCCCCCCCGGGACTAGCGGGAGGACACACAGATACGCAGTATTTT. Translated, it gives CASSAPPGLAGGHTDTQYF. The chain recombines TRBV9 with TRBJ2-3, with 15 bases fitting TRBD2. The CDR3 is 19 amino acids. CDR1 and CDR2 from the germline V gene are SGDLS and YYNGEE. The trim removed 3 bases at V and 2 bases at J, leaving 10 bases unmatched.